What follows is one T cell receptor beta chain and its context. Its antigen remains unidentified. TCRdb re-derived calls from the 5' RACE reads in MiXCR, one entry per CDR3 protein. The sample lists about 88,000 distinct CDR3 sequences; about 23% were seen once. The CDR3 covers 12 residues. Trimming stripped 2 bases from V and 0 bases from J, with 4 bases between. Germline CDR1 and CDR2: DFQATT and SNEGSKA (reference sequence). The sample originates from a study of T-cell memory formation after mild COVID-19. Regarding the study as a whole: Several responding clones turned up in pre-infection memory, indicating that cross-reactive memory may have taken part.

Sequenced input: PBMCs or a T cell subset sorted from them (not recorded which). This TCR came from a man aged 18 to 29 who had mild COVID-19 (a few samples of this study predate the infection). Cell type and time point are not known. The chain joins TRBV20-1 to TRBJ1-1, with no clear D. DNA of the CDR3: TGCAGTGCTAGACTGGTGAACACTGAAGCTTTCTTT. Residues: CSARLVNTEAFF.